The TCR beta chain described here comes from a study of blood T cell repertoires in COVID-19. The wider study: The origin of the acute and convalescent COVID-19 samples was the United States, Italy and Spain. In each case, the material was cDNA or gDNA derived from T cells, B-cell-depleted T cells, or PBMCs.

The V and J ends lost 6 bases and 7 bases, in that order; junction bases with no gene match: 3. The CDR3 is made up of 11 amino acids. CDR1 is SQVTM and CDR2 is ANQGSEA in the germline V gene. TCRdb's table, derived via immunoSEQ multiplex PCR, lists solely in-frame clones and lacks some. The sample holds almost 250,000 clones, roughly 86% seen once. The genes are TRBV29-1 and TRBJ2-1; 7 positions agree with TRBD1. The specimen was peripheral blood. This TCR was recovered from a woman in her sixties or seventies who had recovered from COVID-19. The CDR3 nucleotides are TGCAGCGTAGCGACAGGGAATGAGCAGTTCTTC. It translates to CSVATGNEQFF.